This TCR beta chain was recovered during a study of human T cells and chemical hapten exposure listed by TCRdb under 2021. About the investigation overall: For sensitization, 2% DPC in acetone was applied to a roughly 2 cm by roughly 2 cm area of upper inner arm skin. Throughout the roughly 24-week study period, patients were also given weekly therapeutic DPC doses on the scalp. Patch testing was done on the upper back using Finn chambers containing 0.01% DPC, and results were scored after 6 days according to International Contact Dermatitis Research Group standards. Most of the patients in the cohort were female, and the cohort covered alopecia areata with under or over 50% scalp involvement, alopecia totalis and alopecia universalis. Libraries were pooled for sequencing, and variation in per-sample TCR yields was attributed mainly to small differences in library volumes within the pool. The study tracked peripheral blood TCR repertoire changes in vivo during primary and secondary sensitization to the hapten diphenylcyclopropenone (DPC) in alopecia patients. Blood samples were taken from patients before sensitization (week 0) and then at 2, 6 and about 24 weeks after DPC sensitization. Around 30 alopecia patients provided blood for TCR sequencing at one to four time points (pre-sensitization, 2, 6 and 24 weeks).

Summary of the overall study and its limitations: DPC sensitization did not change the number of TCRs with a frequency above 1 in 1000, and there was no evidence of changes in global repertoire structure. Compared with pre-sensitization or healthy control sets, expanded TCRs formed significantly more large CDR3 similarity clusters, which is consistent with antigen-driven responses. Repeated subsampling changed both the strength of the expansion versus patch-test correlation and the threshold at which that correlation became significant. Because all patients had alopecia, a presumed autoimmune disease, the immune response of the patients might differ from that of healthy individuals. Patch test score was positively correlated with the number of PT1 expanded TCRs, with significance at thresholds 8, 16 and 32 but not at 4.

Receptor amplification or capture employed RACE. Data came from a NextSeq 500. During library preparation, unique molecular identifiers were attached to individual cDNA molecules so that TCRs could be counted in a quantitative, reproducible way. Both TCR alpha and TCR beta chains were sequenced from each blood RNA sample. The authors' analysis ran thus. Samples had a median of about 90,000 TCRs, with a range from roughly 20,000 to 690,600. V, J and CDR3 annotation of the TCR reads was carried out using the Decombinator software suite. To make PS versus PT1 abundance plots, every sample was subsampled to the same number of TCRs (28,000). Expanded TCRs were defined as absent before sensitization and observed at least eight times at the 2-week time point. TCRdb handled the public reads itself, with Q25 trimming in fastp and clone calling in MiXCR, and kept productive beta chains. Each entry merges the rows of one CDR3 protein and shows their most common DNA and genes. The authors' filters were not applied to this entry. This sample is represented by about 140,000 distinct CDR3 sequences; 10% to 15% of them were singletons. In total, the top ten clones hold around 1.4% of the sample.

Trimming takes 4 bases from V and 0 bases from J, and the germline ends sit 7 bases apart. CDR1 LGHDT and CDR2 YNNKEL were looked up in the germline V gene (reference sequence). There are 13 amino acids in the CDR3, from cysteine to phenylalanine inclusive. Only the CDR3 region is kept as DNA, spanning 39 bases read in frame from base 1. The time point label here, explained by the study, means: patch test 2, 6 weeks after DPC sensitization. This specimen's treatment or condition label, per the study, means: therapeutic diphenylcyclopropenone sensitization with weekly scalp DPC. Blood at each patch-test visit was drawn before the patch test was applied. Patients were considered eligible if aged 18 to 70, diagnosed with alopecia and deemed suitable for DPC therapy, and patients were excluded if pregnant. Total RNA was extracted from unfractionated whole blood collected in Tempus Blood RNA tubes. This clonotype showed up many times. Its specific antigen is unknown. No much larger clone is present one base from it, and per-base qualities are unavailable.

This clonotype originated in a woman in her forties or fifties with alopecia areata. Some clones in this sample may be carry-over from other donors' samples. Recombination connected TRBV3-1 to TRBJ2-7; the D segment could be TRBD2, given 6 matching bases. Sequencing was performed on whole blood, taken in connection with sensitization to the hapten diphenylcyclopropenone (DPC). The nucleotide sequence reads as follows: TGTGCCAGCAGCCCCGGGGGCTCCTACGAGCAGTACTTC. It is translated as CASSPGGSYEQYF.